This T cell receptor beta chain was captured in a study of beta chain features in type 1 diabetes. General observations from the study: Insertions were fewer and deletions more numerous at VDJ junctions in type 1 diabetes patients. HLA effects on TCRB rearrangement stayed unresolved here.

The CDR3 sequence is 15 residues long. Germline V CDR1 and CDR2: SGHRS, YFSETQ. After removal of 1 base from V and 8 bases from J, the junction contained 7 bases not matched to a gene. Expressed TCRB transcripts were sequenced because the isolated RNA had all been reverse transcribed beforehand. Naive, central memory and regulatory T cell samples averaged around 3.9 million reads. Libraries were prepared by immunoSEQ multiplex PCR; TCRdb keeps only in-frame clonotypes and omits some of them. The repertoire consists of approximately 150,000 clones, with about 10% occurring once and the leading ten covering approximately 1.3%. Each of the sorted populations had a purity greater than 95%. This clone was found many times. What it binds is unknown.

The chain couples TRBV5-1 to TRBJ2-1; 9 bases align to TRBD1. The receptor's source is a man aged 18 to 30 in good health. Material for sequencing was naive CD4+ T cells from blood. This chain's CDR3 is CASSLPGQGLYEQFF. In nucleotides, the CDR3 is TGCGCCAGCAGCTTGCCGGGACAGGGTTTGTATGAGCAGTTCTTC. The full variable domain, in which reference TRBV5-1 and TRBJ2-1 provide the parts outside the CDR3, is KAGVTQTPRYLIKTRGQQVTLSCSPISGHRSVSWYQQTPGQGLQFLFEYFSETQRNKGNFPGRFSGRQFSNSRSEMNVSTLELGDSALYLCASSLPGQGLYEQFFGPGTRLTVL.